The next 10 T cell receptor beta chains were all read from a single sample in a study of blood T cell repertoires in COVID-19 (dated by TCRdb to the early 2020s). The library relied on the immunoSEQ multiplex PCR assay. Held by TCRdb, this immuneACCESS table contains in-frame sequences only and omits some clones. Under half of the omission traces to an unresolved V gene where checked; the cause of the rest is unknown. The sample table shows some 250,000 clones, and approximately 91% are seen once. Of the sample, over 2% is held by the ten largest clones. Specimen: PBMCs or T cells enriched from blood (not recorded which). All receptors come from a middle-aged woman with acute COVID-19.

V gene TRBV28 combines with J gene TRBJ1-5; the match to TRBD1 covers 7 bases. The CDR3 totals 16 residues. Germline CDR1 reads MDHEN; CDR2 reads SYDVKM. J was trimmed by 2 bases and V by 6 bases; bases with no gene match: 10. The CDR3 loop is CASRENRGSGNQPQHF. CDR3 in DNA: TGTGCCAGCAGGGAAAACAGGGGCAGCGGCAATCAGCCCCAGCATTTT.

This chain links TRBV24-1 with TRBJ1-1; possibly TRBD1 for D (5 bases). This CDR3 is 14 amino acids long. The germline V and J ends were trimmed by 5 bases and 8 bases, with 17 bases remaining between them. CDR1 is KGHDR and CDR2 is SFDVKD in the germline V gene. CDR3 in amino acids: CATSAPWGGEEAFF. CDR3 bases: TGTGCCACCAGTGCCCCATGGGGGGGGGAAGAAGCTTTCTTT.

J is TRBJ1-5 and V is TRBV9; 10 bases align to TRBD1. In germline, CDR1 is SGDLS, CDR2 YYNGEE. The CDR3 covers 14 residues. V lost 3 bases, J lost 4 bases, and 1 base stayed unmatched. The CDR3 sequence: CASSEGQGNQPQHF. For the CDR3, the DNA is TGTGCCAGCAGCGAGGGACAGGGGAATCAGCCCCAGCATTTT. Combining the CDR3 with reference TRBV9 and TRBJ1-5 gives the whole variable domain DSGVTQTPKHLITATGQRVTLRCSPRSGDLSVYWYQQSLDQGLQFLIQYYNGEERAKGNILERFSAQQFPDLHSELNLSSLELGDSALYFCASSEGQGNQPQHFGDGTRLSIL.

J is TRBJ1-3 and V is TRBV5-1; 8 bases align to TRBD1. Germline CDR1 and CDR2: SGHRS and YFSETQ. J was trimmed by 0 bases and V by 0 bases; bases with no gene match: 8. The CDR3 sequence is 18 residues long. The CDR3 spells CASSLGDRHHFSGNTIYF. The CDR3 nucleotides read TGCGCCAGCAGCTTGGGGGACAGGCACCACTTCTCTGGAAACACCATATATTTT.

A single count supports this clone. As DNA, the CDR3 is TGTGCCAGCAGTGGACAGGGTAGCGCTGGGGCCAACGTCCTGACTTTC. It specifies CASSGQGSAGANVLTF. The chain has TRBV6-1 and TRBJ2-6; 7 nucleotides agree with TRBD1. Germline CDR1 reads MNHNS; CDR2 reads SASEGT. The CDR3 runs 16 residues. Trimming at V came to 4 bases and at J to 2 bases, leaving 5 bases not matched to a gene.

This clone was seen just once. The chain is built from TRBV3-1 (or the pseudogene TRBV3-2) and TRBJ1-1; tentative D call: TRBD1 (5 bases). Trimming pared 3 bases from V and 14 bases from J, leaving 13 bases between. Germline lookup yields CDR1 LGHDT and CDR2 YNNKEL (reference sequence). The CDR3 length is 11 residues. This chain's CDR3 is CASSQGTRVFF. The CDR3 nucleotides are TGTGCCAGCAGCCAGGGGACTCGAGTCTTCTTT.

The CDR3 sequence is CATSREADRLEKLFF. CDR3 nucleotides: TGTGCCACCAGCAGAGAGGCAGACAGACTTGAAAAACTGTTTTTT. The chain has TRBV15 and TRBJ1-4; D may be TRBD1 (5 bases). Germline V lookup: CDR1 LNHNV, CDR2 YYDKDF (reference sequence). V shed 0 bases and J shed 7 bases, with 12 bases lying between them. The CDR3 totals 15 residues.

The chain has TRBV18 and TRBJ2-7, with TRBD1 matching over 7 bases. In germline, CDR1 is KGHSH, CDR2 LQKENI. The length of the CDR3 is 13 residues. V shed 6 bases, J shed 4 bases, and the junction held 6 bases outside the gene matches. CDR3 in DNA: TGTGCCAGCTCTCGCGACAGGGATTACGAGCAGTACTTC. Its translation is CASSRDRDYEQYF.

This clone appeared many times. The chain employs TRBV7-5 and TRBJ1-2. TRBV7-5 is noted as a pseudogene. The length of the CDR3 is 15 residues. The CDR3 coding sequence is TGTGTCAGAAGCTTAGATGAGCAACTTAACTATGGCTACACCTTC. The encoded protein is CVRSLDEQLNYGYTF.

This clone was recorded once. CDR3 amino acids: CASSGATDTQYF. The CDR3 DNA reads as TGTGCCAGCAGTGGGGCGACAGATACGCAGTATTTT. This chain connects TRBV2 to TRBJ2-3; unclear D gene. Germline V gene lookup returns CDR1 SNHLY and CDR2 FYNNEI. The CDR3 runs to 12 residues. V lost 4 bases, J lost 3 bases, and 5 bases lay in between.